These T cell receptor beta chains were read from a single sample in a study of control samples from healthy donors and cancer patients. Only in-frame clones appear in the TCRdb table, and some are missing; sequencing was by immunoSEQ multiplex PCR. The sample has approximately 83,000 clones, over 85% seen once. Sequenced: blood. These receptors came from a woman aged 25-40 years in good health. The CDR3 runs from the conserved cysteine through the conserved F or W. The D gene is left open where the match is weak. Size values are once, few and many counts, or a class for expanded clones, and some rows have none.

v_gene	abundance	j_gene	d_gene	CDR3nt	CDR3aa
TRBV14	NA	TRBJ1-6	NA	TGTGCCAGCAGCCAAGACGGGGGGGCCCGTAATTCACCCCTCCACTTT	CASSQDGGARNSPLHF
TRBV11-2	NA	TRBJ1-4	NA	TGTGCCAGCAGCTTAACAGGGCGATCTAATGAAAAACTGTTTTTT	CASSLTGRSNEKLFF
TRBV4-1	NA	TRBJ2-7	NA	TGCGCCAGCAGCCAAGACCGAGGGGTCGGAGCGCCTGAGCAGTACTTC	CASSQDRGVGAPEQYF
TRBV27	NA	TRBJ2-7	NA	TGTGCCAGCAGTTTAAAAGGGTCCTACGAGCAGTACTTC	CASSLKGSYEQYF
TRBV19	NA	TRBJ2-1	TRBD2	TGTGCCAGTAGTTCCCGGGGACTAGTCTCCTACAATGAGCAGTTCTTC	CASSSRGLVSYNEQFF
TRBV5-4	medium-sized	TRBJ1-4	NA	TGTGCCAGCAGCTTGTCACAGGCAACTAATGAAAAACTGTTTTTT	CASSLSQATNEKLFF
TRBV11-1	NA	TRBJ1-1	NA	TGTGCCAGCAGCTGGGGCGGGGGTCGTATGGGCACTGAAGCTTTCTTT	CASSWGGGRMGTEAFF
TRBV18	NA	TRBJ1-1	TRBD1	TGTGCCAGCTCACCACGAACGACAGGGGGTATCGGGAACACTGAAGCTTTCTTT	CASSPRTTGGIGNTEAFF
TRBV5-1	NA	TRBJ2-1	TRBD2	TGCGCCAGCAGCTTGGCCGGCGGGAGGTCCGACAATGAGCAGTTCTTC	CASSLAGGRSDNEQFF
TRBV6-5	NA	TRBJ1-2	TRBD1	TGTGCCAGCACGCCCGGGACAGGGACCTCCTATGGCTACACCTTC	CASTPGTGTSYGYTF
TRBV7-8	NA	TRBJ1-4	TRBD1	TGTGCCAGCAGCCCGTTAGACAGGGTAAAACTGTTTTTT	CASSPLDRVKLFF
TRBV24-1	NA	TRBJ2-5	NA	TGTGCCACCAGTGATGGATTAGAGACCCAGTACTTC	CATSDGLETQYF
TRBV4-1	NA	TRBJ1-4	NA	TGCGCCAGCAGCCAAGCGGTAGTTCTTGGGGGTGAAAAACTGTTTTTT	CASSQAVVLGGEKLFF
TRBV29-1	NA	TRBJ2-1	NA	TGCAGCGTTGAAGGGTTATCTCGGGGGAGTCCCTACAATGAGCAGTTCTTC	CSVEGLSRGSPYNEQFF
TRBV3-1/TRBV3-2	NA	TRBJ2-3	TRBD2	TGTGCCAGCAGTACAACTAGCGGGCGGGGGTCGGTAGATACGCAGTATTTT	CASSTTSGRGSVDTQYF
TRBV6-5	few	TRBJ1-2	NA	TGTGCCAGCAGTTACTCGGGGAGCCAACCGCCCTACACCTTC	CASSYSGSQPPYTF
TRBV2	NA	TRBJ1-2	NA	TGTGCCAGCACCCCCCAGGGTTTGAACTATGGCTACACCTTC	CASTPQGLNYGYTF
TRBV6-6	NA	TRBJ1-5	NA	TGTGCCAGCAGAACCGACGGCAATCAGCCCCAGCATTTT	CASRTDGNQPQHF
TRBV24-1	NA	TRBJ2-2	NA	TGTGCCACCAGTGATTTCCAGAACACCGGGGAGCTGTTTTTT	CATSDFQNTGELFF
TRBV18	NA	TRBJ1-4	NA	TGTGCCAGCTCACCCGGGGTCGGTGAAAAACTGTTTTTT	CASSPGVGEKLFF
TRBV5-1	NA	TRBJ1-1	NA	TGCGCCAGCAGCTTGGGACAGGCGAACACTGAAGCTTTCTTT	CASSLGQANTEAFF
TRBV30	NA	TRBJ1-5	TRBD1	TGTGCCTGGAGTTACCGGGACAGGGTAGATCAGCCCCAGCATTTT	CAWSYRDRVDQPQHF
TRBV6-5	NA	TRBJ1-1	TRBD1	TGTGCCAGCAGTTACTTGGTCGGACAGGGGAACACTGAAGCTTTCTTT	CASSYLVGQGNTEAFF
TRBV5-8	NA	TRBJ2-5	NA	TGTGCCAGCAGCGCCAGACTCAGCCAAGAGACCCAGTACTTC	CASSARLSQETQYF
TRBV24-1	NA	TRBJ2-2	NA	TGTGCCACCCGGGACCTATTCACCGGGGAGCTGTTTTTT	CATRDLFTGELFF
TRBV5-6	NA	TRBJ2-2	NA	TGTGCCAGCAGCTTGGCCGTAACTAGAGACACCGGGGAGCTGTTTTTT	CASSLAVTRDTGELFF
TRBV5-1	NA	TRBJ2-1	NA	TGCGCCAGCAGCCTCCGGCTAGAGAACAATGAGCAGTTCTTC	CASSLRLENNEQFF
TRBV7-9	few	TRBJ2-1	TRBD2	TGTGCCAGCAGCTTTTCTAGCGGGAGTAGTCACAATGAGCAGTTCTTC	CASSFSSGSSHNEQFF
TRBV10-3	NA	TRBJ2-7	NA	TGTGCCATTACGGACTATTTGGGCTCCTACGAGCAGTACTTC	CAITDYLGSYEQYF